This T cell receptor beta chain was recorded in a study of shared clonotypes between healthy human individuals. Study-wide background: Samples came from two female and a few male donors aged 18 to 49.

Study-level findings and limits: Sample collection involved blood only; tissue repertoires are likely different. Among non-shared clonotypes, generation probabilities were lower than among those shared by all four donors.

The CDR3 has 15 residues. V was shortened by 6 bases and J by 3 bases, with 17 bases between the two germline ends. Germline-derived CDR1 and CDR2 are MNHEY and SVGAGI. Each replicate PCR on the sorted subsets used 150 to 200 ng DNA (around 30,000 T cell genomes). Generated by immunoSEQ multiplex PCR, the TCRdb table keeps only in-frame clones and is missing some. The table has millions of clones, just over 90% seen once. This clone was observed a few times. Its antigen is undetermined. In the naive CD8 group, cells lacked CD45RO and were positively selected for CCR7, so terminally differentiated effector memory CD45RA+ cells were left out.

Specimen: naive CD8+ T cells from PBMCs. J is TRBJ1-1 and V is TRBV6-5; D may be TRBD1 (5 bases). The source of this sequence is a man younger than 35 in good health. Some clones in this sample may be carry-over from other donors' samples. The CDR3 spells CASSPYRDGYTEAFF. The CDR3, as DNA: TGTGCCAGCAGCCCTTACCGGGACGGGTACACTGAAGCTTTCTTT.